This record covers a single TCR beta chain. The data were taken from a study of OX40 agonist ivuxolimab in advanced cancers. The J segment lost 3 bases and the V segment lost 6 bases, leaving 4 bases of the junction unmatched. This CDR3 spans 15 amino acids. Germline V gene sequence: CDR1 WNHNN, CDR2 SYGVQD (reference sequence). Patients were ineligible given autoimmune disease history or systemic immunosuppression. The timepoints at which blood was sampled were baseline, cycle 4 day 1, and cycle 7 day 1. Measured with immunoSEQ multiplex PCR; TCRdb has only the in-frame clones, and not every one. Of about 73,000 clones listed, 85% to 90% were seen once; the top ten hold around 0.73%.

The material sequenced was CD4+ or CD8+ T cells sorted from blood, taken in a trial of the OX40 agonist ivuxolimab. The chain joins TRBV10-1 to TRBJ2-4, with 11 bases fitting TRBD2. This sequence was found in an adult with an advanced solid tumor such as melanoma, head and neck, liver or kidney cancer. The CDR3 loop reads CASSPGLAVKNIQYF. Written as DNA, the CDR3 is TGCGCCAGCAGCCCGGGACTAGCGGTCAAAAACATTCAGTACTTC.